This T cell receptor (beta chain) was identified in a study of response to subunit inactivated influenza vaccine. TCRdb reanalysed the RT-PCR reads using MiXCR and keeps one entry per CDR3 protein. The sample yields 150,000 to 200,000 distinct CDR3 sequences, 10% to 15% seen once. The CDR3 consists of 22 residues. V was clipped by 1 base and J by 6 bases; unmatched bases: 25. These records were also assigned to another study, of T cells expressing NK-cell markers. Per that paper: TCR beta libraries carry UMIs added by 5'RACE template switching. Each TCR beta repertoire originated in sorted T cells that were CD3+CD56+NKG2C+, CD3+CD56+NKG2C- or CD3+CD56-NKG2C+. In the group of eight sequenced donors, seven were HCMV-seropositive and one was seronegative. Researchers report these clonotypes also headed the CD3+CD56-NKG2C+ fraction in a handful of donors. The HCMV specificity of the expanded NKG2C+ T cell clones stayed unresolved.

Source: CD8+ T cells sorted from PBMCs, taken 12 days after vaccination. The genes are TRBV12-3 or TRBV12-4 and TRBJ2-3; 10 bases map to TRBD2. The clonotype comes from a man in his fifties or sixties who received an inactivated influenza vaccine. CDR3 sequence (DNA): TGTGCCAGCAGTTTAGGACCCAGCGGGGGGGCCGCTGTAGCTTCATATCTGGATACGCAGTATTTT. Its translation is CASSLGPSGGAAVASYLDTQYF.